Sequencing of this TCR beta chain was carried out in a study of T cells after yellow fever vaccination. They built TCR cDNA with 5'RACE template switching, a step that put in a universal primer site and UMIs. TCRdb called the 5' RACE reads again in MiXCR, with one record for every CDR3 protein. The data show 200,000 to 250,000 distinct CDR3 sequences, around 7% seen once. Ten or more counts support this clonotype. What it recognizes is unknown. Study observations and caveats: It was a weaker secondary response, yet one that peaked faster, at day 5 versus 15. The booster response re-showed most primary clones: over 95% CD4, around 87% CD8. Contamination of FACS-sorted repertoires by abundant clonotypes from the bulk population could occur.

Source: CD4+ T cells sorted from PBMCs, taken 15 days after the yellow fever booster vaccination. The receptor's source is a man aged 25-40 years who received the YFV17D yellow fever vaccine.

The CDR3: CASSYRLAGALGNEQFF. CDR3 coding DNA: TGTGCCAGCAGCTACCGACTAGCGGGAGCCTTAGGCAATGAGCAGTTCTTC. V is TRBV7-2 and J is TRBJ2-1; TRBD2 agrees at 12 bases. V lost 4 bases, J lost 6 bases, and 10 bases stayed unmatched. The CDR3 sequence is 17 residues long. Looked up from germline, CDR1 is SGHTA and CDR2 is FQGNSA.